Only one count was recorded for the clone carrying this TCR beta chain. These data originate in a study of blood T cell repertoires in COVID-19. Using immunoSEQ multiplex PCR, the repertoire was profiled, and TCRdb retains in-frame clones only, with some absent. The sample lists under 50,000 clones; about 90% were seen once. Germline loops: CDR1 SQVTM, CDR2 ANQGSEA. The trim removed 4 bases at V and 7 bases at J, leaving 6 bases unmatched. CDR3 length: 14 residues. The chain joins TRBV29-1 to TRBJ2-1; 11 nucleotides line up with TRBD2. This clonotype was sampled from a human donor in a cohort sampled during active COVID-19. Sequencing was done on a sample of peripheral blood. In DNA, the CDR3 is TGCAGCGTTGGTTTAGCGGGAGGGCCAAATGAGCAGTTCTTC. It codes for CSVGLAGGPNEQFF.